The T cell receptor (beta chain) described here comes from a study of T-cell reconstitution after alpha-beta-depleted transplantation in children. Ten or more counts support this clonotype. TCRbeta library preparation incorporated unique molecular identifiers. Each CDR3 protein gets one entry after TCRdb re-called the PCR reads with MiXCR. The sample records fewer than 120,000 distinct CDR3 sequences, about 9.4% being singletons. This CDR3 has 13 residues. The chain carries TRBV21-1 and TRBJ1-2; no check of the table's D call, TRBD1, against the DNA was made. TRBV21-1 is a pseudogene locus. This clonotype was sampled from a human donor who donated a stem cell graft to a child with acute lymphoblastic leukemia. Sequences were derived from PBMCs from the stem cell graft donor, sampled from the stem cell graft. CDR3 sequence: CASSNRENYGYTF. CDR3 in DNA: TGTGCCAGCAGCAATCGGGAAAACTATGGCTACACCTTC.